This T cell receptor beta chain was sequenced for a study of blood T cell repertoires in COVID-19. This table comes from immunoSEQ multiplex PCR, and its TCRdb copy is limited to in-frame clones, with some not included. This table has around 460,000 clones, approximately 90% appearing once. With 6 bases clipped from V and 5 bases from J, the junction kept 7 bases outside the gene matches. The CDR3 covers 14 residues. Germline-derived CDR1 and CDR2 are MNHEY and SMNVEV (reference sequence). The source material was peripheral blood. The TCR originated in a young man with COVID-19, enrolled during active disease. V gene TRBV27 combines with J gene TRBJ2-7; 10 nucleotides agree with TRBD1. DNA of the CDR3: TGTGCCAGCAGATCGGGACAGGGGAGAGACGAGCAGTACTTC. Amino acid sequence: CASRSGQGRDEQYF.